This TCR beta chain derives from a study of regulatory T cells in long-lasting Graves disease. Time point described: newly diagnosed GD, antithyroid drugs for less than 3 months. With RNA extracted from PBMCs as input, the TCR library was made. Arm-PCR of CDR3 regions with iRepertoire HTBI primers generated TCR beta libraries. MiXCR, run by TCRdb on the multiplex PCR reads, gives a single entry per CDR3 protein. The sample has hundreds of thousands of distinct CDR3 sequences; around 12% are singletons. The germline V and J ends were trimmed by 6 bases and 7 bases, with 18 bases remaining between them. From germline, CDR1 is MNHEY and CDR2 SMNVEV (reference sequence). The CDR3 has 14 residues. These data were likewise used in another study, on T cells in Graves' hyperthyroidism and ophthalmopathy. That source adds: Before onset, ophthalmopathy was predicted by the model a median around 6 months earlier.

Material: peripheral blood mononuclear cells (PBMCs), obtained at new diagnosis, from a patient treated with antithyroid drugs. The V and J genes are TRBV27 and TRBJ1-2, with D maybe TRBD1 (5 bases). The origin of this receptor is a woman aged 25 to 39 with Graves disease. The CDR3 region is CASRGTARGVGYTF. The DNA for the CDR3 is TGTGCCAGCAGAGGGACTGCTCGGGGTGTTGGCTACACCTTC.